This T cell receptor beta chain was obtained from a study of T cell responses to AZD1222 COVID-19 vaccine. General study points: The span of vaccine-associated CD4 TCRs extended across spike, with dominance at 160-218 and 743-854. Spike-specific TCR breadth and depth rose after two AZD1222 doses. Donors skewed white British and female; clonal diversity was possibly underestimated. Variant regions that are unmutated are reportedly the target of nearly half of spike-specific TCRs.

Sequenced by immunoSEQ multiplex PCR; TCRdb stores in-frame clones only, minus some. The data show some 150,000 clones, about 82% seen once. The junction had 19 bases not matched to a gene; V was cut back by 5 bases and J by 3 bases. CDR3 length equals 19 residues. The germline gives CDR1 MDHEN, CDR2 SYDVKM. Notes on this clone: Its antigen is currently unknown.

The clonotype originates from an adult who received the MenACWY meningococcal vaccine as a control. The chain has TRBV28 and TRBJ1-1; TRBD1 matches at 9 bases. This specimen consisted of peripheral blood, obtained 28 days after the second dose of the MenACWY control vaccine. The CDR3 is CASSLIWGTGTGKYTEAFF. In DNA, the CDR3 is TGTGCCAGCAGTCTAATTTGGGGGACAGGGACAGGCAAGTACACTGAAGCTTTCTTT.